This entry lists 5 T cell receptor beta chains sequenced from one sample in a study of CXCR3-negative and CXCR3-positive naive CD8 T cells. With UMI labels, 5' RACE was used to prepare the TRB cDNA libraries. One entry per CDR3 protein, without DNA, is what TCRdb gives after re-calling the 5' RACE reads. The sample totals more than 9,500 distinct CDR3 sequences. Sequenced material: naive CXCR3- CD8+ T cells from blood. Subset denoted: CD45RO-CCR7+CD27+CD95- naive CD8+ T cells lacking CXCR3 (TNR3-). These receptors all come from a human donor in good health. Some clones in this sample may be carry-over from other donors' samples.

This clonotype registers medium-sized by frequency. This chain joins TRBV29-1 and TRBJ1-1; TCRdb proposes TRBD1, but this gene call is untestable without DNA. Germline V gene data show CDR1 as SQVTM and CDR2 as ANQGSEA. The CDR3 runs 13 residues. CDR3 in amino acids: CSVAEQGNTEAFF.

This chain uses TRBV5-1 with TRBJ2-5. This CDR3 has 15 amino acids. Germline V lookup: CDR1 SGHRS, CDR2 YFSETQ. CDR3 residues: CASSLAGGYQETQYF.

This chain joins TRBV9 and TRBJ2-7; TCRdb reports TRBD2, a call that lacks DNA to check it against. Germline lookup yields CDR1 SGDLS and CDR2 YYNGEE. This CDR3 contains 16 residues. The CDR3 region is CASSPRTSGSWREQYF. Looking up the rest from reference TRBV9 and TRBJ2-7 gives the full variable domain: DSGVTQTPKHLITATGQRVTLRCSPRSGDLSVYWYQQSLDQGLQFLIQYYNGEERAKGNILERFSAQQFPDLHSELNLSSLELGDSALYFCASSPRTSGSWREQYFGPGTRLTVT.

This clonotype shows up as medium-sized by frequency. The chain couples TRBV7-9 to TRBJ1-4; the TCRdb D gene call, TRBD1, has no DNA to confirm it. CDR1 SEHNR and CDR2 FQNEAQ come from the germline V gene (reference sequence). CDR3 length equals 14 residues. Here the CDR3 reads CASSPGRGNEKLFF.

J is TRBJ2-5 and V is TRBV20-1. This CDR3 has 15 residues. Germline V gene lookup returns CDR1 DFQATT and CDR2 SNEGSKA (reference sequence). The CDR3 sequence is CSARGSFLENETQYF.